The clone carrying this T cell receptor beta chain was seen only a few times. Its specificity is not known. The entry originates in a study of T cells in localized non-small cell lung cancer. Sequencing was performed with immunoSEQ multiplex PCR; in TCRdb, only in-frame clones are kept and a portion is missing. Here the sample spans around 2,800 clones, 36% being singletons. Findings of the study overall: Adjacent lung tissue had a median about 58 of the top 100 clones found in the tumor.

The CDR3 runs 16 residues. From germline, CDR1 is SGHVS and CDR2 FNYEAQ. Trimming left V 0 bases short and J 1 base short, with 10 bases between. The clonotype originates from a male donor older than 55 with stage I squamous cell lung carcinoma. This chain joins TRBV7-6 and TRBJ1-5; D is undetermined. This sample comprised lung tumor tissue, obtained before any cancer treatment. The CDR3 DNA sequence: TGTGCCAGCAGCTTAGCCCAAGCCCTGAGCAATCAGCCCCAGCATTTT. The encoded protein is CASSLAQALSNQPQHF.